This entry lists 8 T cell receptor beta chains sequenced from one sample in a study of OX40 agonist ivuxolimab in advanced cancers. Clones were read by immunoSEQ multiplex PCR, and TCRdb kept only the in-frame ones, dropping some. The sample lists some 87,000 clones, about 90% occurring once. The sequencing here drew on CD4+ or CD8+ T cells sorted from blood, taken in a trial of the OX40 agonist ivuxolimab. The receptors here all came from an adult with an advanced solid tumor such as melanoma, head and neck, liver or kidney cancer.

The CDR3 nucleotides read TGTGCCAGCCCCGACACAAACACCGGGGAGCTGTTTTTT. Protein sequence: CASPDTNTGELFF. The rearrangement joins TRBV6-1 to TRBJ2-2; D not resolved. This CDR3 has 13 amino acids. Trimming removed 8 bases from V and 2 bases from J, with 9 bases in between. Germline V CDR1 and CDR2: MNHNS, SASEGT.

The chain is built from TRBV20-1 and TRBJ2-3; no clear D gene. The CDR3 spans 11 residues. Per the germline V gene, CDR1 is DFQATT and CDR2 is SNEGSKA (reference sequence). V lost 7 bases, J lost 4 bases, and 9 bases lay in between. CDR3 nucleotide sequence: TGCAGTGTACCCAGCCCAGATACGCAGTATTTT. Its translation: CSVPSPDTQYF.

This rearrangement joins TRBV11-2 to TRBJ2-7; D possibly matches TRBD1 or TRBD2 (5 bases each). The CDR3 contains 16 residues. Trimming left V 5 bases short and J 2 bases short, with 19 bases between. CDR1 is SGHAT, CDR2 FQNNGV, per germline. CDR3 protein: CASSPSMGRATYEQYF. CDR3 DNA: TGTGCCAGCAGCCCCTCGATGGGGCGGGCGACCTACGAGCAGTACTTC.

The rearrangement joins TRBV5-1 to TRBJ2-7; 10 nucleotides agree with TRBD2. From germline, CDR1 is SGHRS and CDR2 YFSETQ. The CDR3 length is 16 residues. The ends lost 4 bases at V and 4 bases at J; junction bases unmatched: 11. CDR3 nucleotide sequence: TGCGCCAGCAGCCTCGTTTCCGGGACTAGCGAGTACGAGCAGTACTTC. It yields the protein CASSLVSGTSEYEQYF.

The V call is TRBV5-6, the J call TRBJ2-5; D is possibly TRBD1 (5 bases). Trimming left V 0 bases short and J 7 bases short, with 10 bases between. The CDR3 consists of 13 residues. CDR1 is SGHDT, CDR2 YYEEEE, per germline. CDR3 nucleotide sequence: TGTGCCAGCAGCTTGGAAAGAAGGGGGACCCAGTACTTC. Its protein product is CASSLERRGTQYF.

The rearrangement uses TRBV18 and TRBJ2-5; 11 positions match TRBD2. After removal of 0 bases from V and 4 bases from J, the junction contained 19 bases not matched to a gene. The CDR3 is 21 amino acids. Germline V gene lookup returns CDR1 KGHSH and CDR2 LQKENI. The CDR3 coding sequence is TGTGCCAGCTCACCACCATACTTAGTTTCACTAGCGGGAGTTTCCGCAGAGACCCAGTACTTC. Residues: CASSPPYLVSLAGVSAETQYF.

The chain recombines TRBV11-3 with TRBJ2-7, with TRBD1 as a possible D gene (5 bases). Trimming removed 0 bases at V and 5 bases at J, with 5 bases between. Germline V lookup: CDR1 SGHNT, CDR2 YENEEA. CDR3 length equals 12 residues. CDR3 in amino acids: CASSLDRDEQYF. The CDR3 region has the DNA TGTGCCAGCAGCTTAGACAGGGACGAGCAGTACTTC.

The rearrangement links TRBV11-2 to TRBJ2-7, with 10 bases that match TRBD2. Germline assignment: CDR1 SGHAT and CDR2 FQNNGV. The CDR3 is 16 amino acids. Trimming at V came to 1 base and at J to 3 bases, leaving 6 bases not matched to a gene. For the CDR3, the DNA is TGTGCCAGCAGCTTAGTACGGACTAGCGGTTACTACGAGCAGTACTTC. Translating it yields CASSLVRTSGYYEQYF. Full variable domain (outside the CDR3, taken from reference TRBV11-2 and TRBJ2-7): EAGVAQSPRYKIIEKRQSVAFWCNPISGHATLYWYQQILGQGPKLLIQFQNNGVVDDSQLPKDRFSAERLKGVDSTLKIQPAKLEDSAVYLCASSLVRTSGYYEQYFGPGTRLTVT.